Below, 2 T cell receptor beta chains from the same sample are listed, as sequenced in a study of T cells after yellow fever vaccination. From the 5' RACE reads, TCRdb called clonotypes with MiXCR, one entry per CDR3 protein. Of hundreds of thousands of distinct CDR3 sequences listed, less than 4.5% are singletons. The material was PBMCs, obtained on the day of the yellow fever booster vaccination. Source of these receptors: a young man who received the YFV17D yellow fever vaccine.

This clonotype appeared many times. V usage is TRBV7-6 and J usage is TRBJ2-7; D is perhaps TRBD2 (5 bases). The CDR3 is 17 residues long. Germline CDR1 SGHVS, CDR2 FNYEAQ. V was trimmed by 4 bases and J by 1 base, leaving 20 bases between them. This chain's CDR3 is CASSSRGGRKGSYEQYV. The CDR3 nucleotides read TGTGCCAGCAGCTCCCGGGGTGGCAGAAAGGGTTCCTACGAGCAGTACGTC.

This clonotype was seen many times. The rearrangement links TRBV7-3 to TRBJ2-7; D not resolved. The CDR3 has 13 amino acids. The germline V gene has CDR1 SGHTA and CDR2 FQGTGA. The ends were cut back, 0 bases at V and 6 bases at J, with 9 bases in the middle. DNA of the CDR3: TGTGCCAGCAGCTTAACCTCTTACTCCGAGCAGTACTTC. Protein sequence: CASSLTSYSEQYF.